The rows below give T cell receptor beta chains drawn from one sample of a study of blood T cells in healthy people across ages. TCRdb fed the 5' RACE reads into MiXCR, producing one record per CDR3 protein. The top ten clones hold 3% to 4% of a sample with 450,000 to 600,000 distinct CDR3 sequences, 25% to 35% of them seen once. The same data also contributed to another study, on T cells of mothers and their children.

The sequencing input was blood. These receptors were obtained from a boy aged 2 to 9 in good health. Each CDR3 is given without its conserved first and last residue. Part of the rows lack a size; the others show once, few, many or a class for expanded clones.

few | TRBJ2-7 | TRBV7-2 | ASSLAPDSSYEQY
few | TRBJ2-3 | TRBV10-2 | ASSLGGEGDTQY
. | TRBJ1-3 | TRBV6-5 | ASSSSGGNTIY
. | TRBJ2-7 | TRBV12-3/TRBV12-4 | ASSQKYEQY
few | TRBJ1-1 | TRBV10-3 | AISAGSLNTEAF
many | TRBJ2-7 | TRBV29-1 | SVDQGNDEQY
few | TRBJ2-3 | TRBV20-1 | SARDSYGVTDTQY
few | TRBJ2-3 | TRBV13 | ASSLAGMTDTQY
many | TRBJ2-6 | TRBV10-3 | AISESNSGANVLT
. | . | TRBV27 | ASSPGTRGNNEQF
. | TRBJ2-5 | TRBV7-9 | ASRRNRDRGKETQY
. | TRBJ2-7 | TRBV4-3 | ASSQDRTGLRYEQY
. | TRBJ1-3 | TRBV7-9 | ASSLLTGIGNTIY
. | TRBJ2-5 | TRBV3-1 | ASQQGIETQY
few | TRBJ2-5 | TRBV4-3 | ASSQDGVGGRETQY
. | TRBJ2-4 | TRBV6-5 | ASSRTALAKNIQY
. | TRBJ1-1 | TRBV16 | ASGIQENTEAF
. | . | TRBV7-2 | ASSSTRQGINEQY
. | TRBJ1-2 | TRBV28 | ASKIPGTGRYGYT
few | TRBJ2-3 | TRBV20-1 | SARSSTATDTQY
few | TRBJ2-6 | TRBV18 | ASSLSAVGGARGANVLT
few | TRBJ2-1 | TRBV14 | ASSPDPGTLTLNEQF
. | TRBJ2-1 | TRBV2 | ASSELAASYNEQF
once | TRBJ2-7 | TRBV11-1 | ASSFGGLPSYEQY
. | TRBJ2-5 | TRBV10-3 | AISAGLGETQY
few | TRBJ2-1 | TRBV29-1 | SVVIGNEQF